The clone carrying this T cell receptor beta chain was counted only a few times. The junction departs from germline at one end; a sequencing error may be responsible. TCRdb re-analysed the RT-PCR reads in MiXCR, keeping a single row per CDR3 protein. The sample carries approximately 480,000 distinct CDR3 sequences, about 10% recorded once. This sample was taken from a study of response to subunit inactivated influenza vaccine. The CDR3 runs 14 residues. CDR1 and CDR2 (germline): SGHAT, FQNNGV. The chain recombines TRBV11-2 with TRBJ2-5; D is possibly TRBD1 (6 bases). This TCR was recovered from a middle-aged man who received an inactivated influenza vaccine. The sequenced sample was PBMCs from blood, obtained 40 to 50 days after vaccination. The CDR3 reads CASSWGTIQGTQYF. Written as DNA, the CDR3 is TGTGCCAGCAGCTGGGGGACAATTCAAGGGACCCAGTACTTC.